A single sample is the source of the 3 T cell receptor beta chains below, sequenced in a study of blood T cell repertoires in COVID-19. Data came from immunoSEQ multiplex PCR; TCRdb stores just in-frame clones and leaves some out. The data show about 170,000 clones, with roughly 80% seen just once and roughly 2% held by the top ten. Sequenced input: peripheral blood. These receptors were obtained from a woman aged 80 or over with acute or convalescent COVID-19.

This chain links TRBV6-2 or TRBV6-3 with TRBJ1-2; D may be TRBD1 (5 bases). V lost 4 bases and J 5 bases, leaving 11 bases between the germline ends. Per germline, CDR1 MNHEY and CDR2 SVGEGT. The CDR3 extends over 13 amino acids. The CDR3 region has the DNA TGTGCCAGCAGTTCCCCCGACAGATATGGCTACACCTTC. Protein product: CASSSPDRYGYTF.

The rearrangement joins TRBV9 to TRBJ2-7; 10 bases are a match to TRBD2. CDR1 is SGDLS and CDR2 is YYNGEE in the germline V gene. With 0 bases clipped from V and 7 bases from J, the junction kept 10 bases outside the gene matches. The CDR3 is 16 residues long. This chain's CDR3 is CASSVGRTSGDEEQYF. Written as DNA, the CDR3 is TGTGCCAGCAGCGTAGGCCGGACTAGCGGAGATGAGGAGCAGTACTTC.

The CDR3 DNA follows: TGTGCCACCAGTGCTGAACAGGGGGAAAAACTGTTTTTT. Its protein product is CATSAEQGEKLFF. The chain uses TRBV24-1 and TRBJ1-4; 7 nucleotides match TRBD1. Germline V gene data show CDR1 as KGHDR and CDR2 as SFDVKD. V dropped 5 bases and J dropped 8; count of bases not matched to a gene: 4. This CDR3 is built from 13 residues.